A single sample gave rise to the 6 T cell receptor beta chains below, sequenced in a study of long-term antiretroviral therapy in people with HIV. Runs used v3.0 of the immunoSEQ assay and were done at survey level. Profiling relied on immunoSEQ multiplex PCR, and the TCRdb table lists in-frame clones only, not all of them. This sample has fewer than 15,000 clones, with over 65% found just once. Sequenced here: unsorted PBMCs, sampled 1.3 years after starting antiretroviral therapy. All receptors come from a woman younger than 35 with HIV.

The chain couples TRBV11-2 to TRBJ2-3; 7 nucleotides line up with TRBD2. This CDR3 comprises 15 residues. J lost 4 bases, V lost 3 bases, and 7 bases had no gene match. Looked up from germline, CDR1 is SGHAT and CDR2 is FQNNGV. CDR3 residues: CASSLPVGGSDTQYF. CDR3 nucleotides: TGTGCCAGCAGCTTGCCTGTGGGGGGGTCAGATACGCAGTATTTT.

The chain uses TRBV5-1 and TRBJ2-2; D unclear. The germline V gene encodes CDR1 SGHRS and CDR2 YFSETQ. Trimming took 5 bases from V and 8 from J, leaving 16 bases between them. This CDR3 is built from 14 residues. The CDR3 DNA follows: TGCGCCAGCAGTTTAGACGAAGTCAGGGGGGAGCTGTTTTTT. Amino acid sequence: CASSLDEVRGELFF.

This clone has more than one count but fewer than ten. V and J are TRBV28 and TRBJ1-5, with D possibly TRBD1 on 6 matching bases. The V end was cut by 5 bases, the J end by 9 bases, with 11 bases between. CDR1 is MDHEN and CDR2 is SYDVKM in the germline V gene. The CDR3 is 12 amino acids. The CDR3 sequence: CASSPPRGPQHF. The CDR3 nucleotides are TGTGCCAGCAGTCCTCCCAGGGGGCCCCAGCATTTT.

The chain recombines TRBV5-3 with TRBJ2-3; TRBD1 aligns across 10 bases. TRBV5-3 is reported as an ORF; its role is uncertain. The V segment lost 3 bases and the J segment 0 bases; nucleotides outside the gene matches: 4. The CDR3 has 16 amino acids. Here the CDR3 DNA reads TGTGCCAGAAGCTGTCCGGACAGGGGGAGCACAGATACGCAGTATTTT. Translated, it gives CARSCPDRGSTDTQYF.

The J gene is TRBJ1-1, the V gene TRBV2; 7 bases agree with TRBD1. The trim removed 6 bases at V and 2 bases at J, leaving 3 bases unmatched. Germline lookup yields CDR1 SNHLY and CDR2 FYNNEI. The length of the CDR3 is 13 residues. The chain's CDR3 is CASRGTANTEAFF. CDR3 nucleotides: TGTGCCAGCAGGGGGACAGCTAACACTGAAGCTTTCTTT.

This clone is medium-sized by share. V gene TRBV7-9 combines with J gene TRBJ1-2, with TRBD1 matching 7 bases. V lost 1 base and J lost 6; bases outside the gene matches: 5. The germline V gene has CDR1 SEHNR and CDR2 FQNEAQ (reference sequence). The CDR3 is made up of 14 amino acids. This CDR3 reads CASSLGQGGNGYTF. CDR3 bases: TGTGCCAGCAGCTTAGGACAGGGCGGCAATGGCTACACCTTC.